This T cell receptor beta chain was found in a study of T cells in localized non-small cell lung cancer. V lost 6 bases to trimming and J lost 4 bases, with 22 bases between them. The CDR3 is 17 amino acids. Germline CDR1 LNHDA, CDR2 SQIVND (reference sequence). Here immunoSEQ multiplex PCR was the method, and the copy in TCRdb shows in-frame clones only, minus some. This table holds fewer than 25,000 clones, roughly nine tenths found once. Sequenced here: peripheral blood, sampled before any cancer treatment. This chain links TRBV19 with TRBJ2-1; weak D call: TRBD2 (5 bases). This clonotype was obtained from a woman aged 40-69 years with stage I lung adenocarcinoma. The CDR3 here is CASSGNRPDWIYNEQFF. The CDR3 DNA sequence: TGTGCCAGTAGCGGGAACAGACCCGACTGGATATACAATGAGCAGTTCTTC.